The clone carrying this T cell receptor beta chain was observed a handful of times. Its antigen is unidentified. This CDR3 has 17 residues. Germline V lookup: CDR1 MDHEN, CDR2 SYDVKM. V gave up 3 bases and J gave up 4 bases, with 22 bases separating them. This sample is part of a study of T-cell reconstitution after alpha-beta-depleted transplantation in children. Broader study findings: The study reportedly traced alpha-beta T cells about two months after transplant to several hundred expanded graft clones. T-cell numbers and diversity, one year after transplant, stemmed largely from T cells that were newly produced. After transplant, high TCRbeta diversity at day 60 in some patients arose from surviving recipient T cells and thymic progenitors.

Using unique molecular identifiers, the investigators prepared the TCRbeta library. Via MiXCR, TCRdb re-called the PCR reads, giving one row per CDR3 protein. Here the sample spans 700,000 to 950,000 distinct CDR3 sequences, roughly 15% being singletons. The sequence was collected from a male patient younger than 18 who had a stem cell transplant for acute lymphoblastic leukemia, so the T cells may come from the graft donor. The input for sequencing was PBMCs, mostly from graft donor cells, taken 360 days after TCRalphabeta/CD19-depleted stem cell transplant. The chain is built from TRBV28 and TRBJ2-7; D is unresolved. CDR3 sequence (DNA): TGTGCCAGCAGTTTTTTTTCGTTGAACGCCCACGGATACGAGCAGTACTTC. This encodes CASSFFSLNAHGYEQYF. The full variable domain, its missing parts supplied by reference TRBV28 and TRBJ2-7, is DVKVTQSSRYLVKRTGEKVFLECVQDMDHENMFWYRQDPGLGLRLIYFSYDVKMKEKGDIPEGYSVSREKKERFSLILESASTNQTSMYLCASSFFSLNAHGYEQYFGPGTRLTVT.